These T cell receptor beta chains were read from a single sample in a study of beta chain features in type 1 diabetes. Data came from immunoSEQ multiplex PCR; TCRdb stores just in-frame clones and leaves some out. This table holds 970,000 or so clones, about a sixth found once. The sequenced sample consisted of naive CD4+ T cells from blood. The receptors originated from a woman younger than 35 in good health. The CDR3 runs from the conserved cysteine through the conserved F or W. The D gene is left open where the match is weak. Clone size is stated in some rows and not others, as once, few, many or a class when expanded.

j_call v_call clone_size d_call cdr3_nt cdr3_aa
TRBJ2-5 TRBV6-1 few - TGTGCCATGGCGGACAGCTGGACAGAGACCCAGTACTTC CAMADSWTETQYF
TRBJ1-3 TRBV2 once TRBD1 TGTGCCAGCAGCGATCTCGGACAGGGGATCTATTCTGGAAACACCATATATTTT CASSDLGQGIYSGNTIYF
TRBJ2-2 TRBV7-2 few TRBD2 TGTGCCAGCAGCCCCTTCATCCTAGCGGGAGTCACCGGGGAGCTGTTTTTT CASSPFILAGVTGELFF
TRBJ1-2 TRBV2 few - TGTGCCAGCAGTGAATGGATTGAGGGAGATTCTGGCTACACCTTC CASSEWIEGDSGYTF
TRBJ2-1 TRBV9 few - TGTGCCAGCAGTCGTATACTAGCTACCTACAATGAGCAGTTCTTC CASSRILATYNEQFF
TRBJ2-3 TRBV4-2 - TRBD1 TGTGCCAGCAGCCGATCGGGACAGGGGAATTCAGATACGCAGTATTTT CASSRSGQGNSDTQYF
TRBJ2-3 TRBV28 - - TGTGCCAGCAGACCGGGGGGCGGGATACTTCCGGATACGCAGTATTTT CASRPGGGILPDTQYF
TRBJ1-3 TRBV7-8 few - TGTGCCAGCAGCTCCGGGACCTCTGGAAACACCATATATTTT CASSSGTSGNTIYF
TRBJ2-7 TRBV9 - TRBD1 TGTGCCAGCAGCGTAGGGGGACAGGGGGCAGGGCAGTACTTC CASSVGGQGAGQYF
TRBJ2-7 TRBV7-2 few TRBD2 TGTGCCAGCAGCCTAGCGGCGGATCCTATCTCCTACGAGCAGTACTTC CASSLAADPISYEQYF
TRBJ2-5 TRBV6-1 few - TGTGCCAGCAGTGTGAGTCGCCAAGAGACCCAGTACTTC CASSVSRQETQYF
TRBJ2-3 TRBV27 - - TGTGCCAGCTCGGGAGTTAGATTCACAGATACGCAGTATTTT CASSGVRFTDTQYF
TRBJ2-3 TRBV9 - TRBD2 TGTGCCAGCAGCGCCGGACTAGCGGGAGGAGCAGATACGCAGTATTTT CASSAGLAGGADTQYF
TRBJ2-5 TRBV5-1 - - TGCGCCAGCAGCTTGGGTCGCCAAGAGACCCAGTACTTC CASSLGRQETQYF
TRBJ1-4 TRBV7-8 few - TGTGCCAGCAGCTTAGCTGCGGTTGAAAAACTGTTTTTT CASSLAAVEKLFF
TRBJ2-5 TRBV2 few - TGTGCCGGAACCGACGGCACAACCTGGTACCAAGAGACCCAGTACTTC CAGTDGTTWYQETQYF
TRBJ1-2 TRBV25-1 few - TGTGCCAGCAGTGAGGGGACACCTGTTAACTATGGCTACACCTTC CASSEGTPVNYGYTF
TRBJ2-3 TRBV25-1 few - TGTGCCAGCAGTACAGGGGCGGGAATCACAGATACGCAGTATTTT CASSTGAGITDTQYF
TRBJ2-1 TRBV29-1 few - TGCAGCGTTGGGGAAGTACTAGGGGTCGATGAGCAGTTCTTC CSVGEVLGVDEQFF
TRBJ2-7 TRBV6-6 few TRBD1 TGTGCCAGCAGCTCCCGACAGGGGGCACTTCCTTACGAGCAGTACTTC CASSSRQGALPYEQYF
TRBJ2-3 TRBV4-3 few TRBD2 TGCGCCAGCAGCCAAGATGAGGGAGGGGGCACAGATACGCAGTATTTT CASSQDEGGGTDTQYF
TRBJ2-7 TRBV28 few - TGTGCCAGCAGTCAACAAACGGGGAACTCCTACGAGCAGTACTTC CASSQQTGNSYEQYF
TRBJ2-7 TRBV28 - TRBD2 TGTGCCAGCAGTAACTCCGGGACTAGTCATTACGAGCAGTACTTC CASSNSGTSHYEQYF
TRBJ2-4 TRBV7-6 - TRBD2 TGTGCCAGCAGCTTAGAGAGCGGGATCGGCAAAAACATTCAGTACTTC CASSLESGIGKNIQYF
TRBJ2-7 TRBV7-9 few - TGTGCCAGCAGCTATACCTACGAGCAGTACTTC CASSYTYEQYF
TRBJ2-2 TRBV9 - - TGTGCCAGCAGCTCACTGAGGGCGGAGACTCACACCGGGGAGCTGTTTTTT CASSSLRAETHTGELFF
TRBJ2-3 TRBV9 - TRBD2 TGTGCCAGCAGCCCCCGGACTAGCGGGAGAGATACGCAGTATTTT CASSPRTSGRDTQYF
TRBJ2-1 TRBV18 few - TGTGCCAGCTCACTAGGGCGAGGGACCTACAATGAGCAGTTCTTC CASSLGRGTYNEQFF
TRBJ2-7 TRBV7-9 - - TGTGCCAGCAGCCCCCAGGGGGGTGCAGAGCAGTACTTC CASSPQGGAEQYF
TRBJ2-1 TRBV7-2 few TRBD2 TGTGCCAGCAGCTTAGGACTAGCTTCGAAGGATGAGCAGTTCTTC CASSLGLASKDEQFF
TRBJ1-2 TRBV29-1 - - TGCAGCGTTGAAGAGTTTGGGACGACCTTGGGGGGCTACACCTTC CSVEEFGTTLGGYTF
TRBJ2-7 TRBV28 - TRBD1 TGTGCCAGCAGTTTAAGGGGGCTACGATCCTACGAGCAGTACTTC CASSLRGLRSYEQYF
TRBJ1-2 TRBV6-6 - - TGTGCCAGCAGTTACTCAGCGACGGACCTAGGCTATGGCTACACCTTC CASSYSATDLGYGYTF
TRBJ2-7 TRBV7-2 - TRBD2 TGTGCCAGCAGCAGGGACTATACCTACGAGCAGTACTTC CASSRDYTYEQYF
TRBJ2-7 TRBV7-2 - - TGTGCCAGCAGCTTAAGTCAGGGTAGCTCCTACGAGCAGTACTTC CASSLSQGSSYEQYF
TRBJ2-5 TRBV19 few - TGTGCCAGTAGTACAGGGCAAGAGACCCAGTACTTC CASSTGQETQYF
TRBJ2-3 TRBV6-5 - TRBD2 TGTGCCAGCAAGGAGGGACTAGCCGGAGATACGCAGTATTTT CASKEGLAGDTQYF